This T cell receptor (beta chain) was sequenced in a study of blood T cell repertoires in COVID-19. Overall study context: The United States, Italy and Spain supplied acute and convalescent COVID-19 samples. Nucleic acid was either cDNA or gDNA, and it came from T cells, B-cell-depleted T cells, or PBMCs.

V shed 6 bases and J shed 8 bases, with 16 bases lying between them. The CDR3 consists of 13 residues. Germline CDR1 reads SNHLY; CDR2 reads FYNNEI. Per the authors' pipeline: Quantification of nucleated cells was approximated via reference gene primer amplification. Generated by immunoSEQ multiplex PCR, the TCRdb table keeps only in-frame clones and is missing some. V and J calls and clone size are those listed in that table; D and trimming were worked out from the DNA. This sample has tens of thousands of clones, with approximately 88% found just once. The source is a human donor in a cohort sampled during active COVID-19. This chain connects TRBV2 to TRBJ1-2, with a tentative D call TRBD1 (6 bases). The material sequenced was peripheral blood. The CDR3 region is CASRGGGASGYTF. DNA for the CDR3: TGTGCCAGCAGGGGTGGGGGGGCGTCCGGCTACACCTTC.